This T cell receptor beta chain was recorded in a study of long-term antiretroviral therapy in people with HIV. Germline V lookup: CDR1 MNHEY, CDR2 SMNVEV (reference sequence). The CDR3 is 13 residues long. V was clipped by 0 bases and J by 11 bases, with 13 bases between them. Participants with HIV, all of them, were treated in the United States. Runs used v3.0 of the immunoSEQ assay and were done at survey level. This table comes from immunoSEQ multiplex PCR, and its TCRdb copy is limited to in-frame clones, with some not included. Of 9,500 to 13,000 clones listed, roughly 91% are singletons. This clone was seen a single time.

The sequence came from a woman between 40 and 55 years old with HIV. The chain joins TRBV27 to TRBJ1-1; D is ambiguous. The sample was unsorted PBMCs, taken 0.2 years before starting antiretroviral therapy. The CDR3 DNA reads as TGTGCCAGCAGTTTATCGCCCGTGCGTGGGGCTTTCTTT. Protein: CASSLSPVRGAFF.